A selection of T cell receptor beta chains follows, all from one sample in a study of response to subunit inactivated influenza vaccine. TCRdb independently ran MiXCR on the RT-PCR reads; one entry per CDR3 protein. Of fewer than 350,000 distinct CDR3 sequences listed, 21% are singletons. The input for sequencing was PBMCs from blood, taken about 20 months after vaccination. The source of these receptors is a man between 50 and 69 years old who received an inactivated influenza vaccine. The CDR3 runs from the conserved cysteine through the conserved F or W. D genes are given only for firm matches. Clone size is shown for a subset of rows, as once, few, many or a class of expanded clone.

abundance: .
d_gene: TRBD1
v_gene: TRBV5-5
j_gene: TRBJ1-4
CDR3aa: CASNTGGVATNEKLFF
CDR3nt: TGTGCCAGCAACACAGGGGGAGTTGCAACTAATGAAAAACTGTTTTTT

abundance: few
d_gene: TRBD1
v_gene: TRBV27
j_gene: TRBJ1-2
CDR3aa: CASSPEDRGLDGYTF
CDR3nt: TGTGCCAGCAGTCCCGAGGACAGGGGGCTTGATGGCTACACCTTC

abundance: .
d_gene: .
v_gene: TRBV7-4
j_gene: TRBJ1-5
CDR3aa: CASSLVLGPSNQPQHF
CDR3nt: TGTGCCAGCAGCTTAGTCTTGGGGCCCAGCAATCAGCCCCAGCATTTT

abundance: .
d_gene: .
v_gene: TRBV18
j_gene: TRBJ1-1
CDR3aa: CASSGTLTENTEAFF
CDR3nt: TGTGCCAGCTCAGGAACCTTGACGGAGAACACTGAAGCTTTCTTT

abundance: .
d_gene: .
v_gene: TRBV18
j_gene: TRBJ1-2
CDR3aa: CASSPYREFGYTF
CDR3nt: TGTGCCAGCTCACCTTACAGGGAGTTCGGCTACACCTTC

abundance: .
d_gene: TRBD1
v_gene: TRBV9
j_gene: TRBJ2-7
CDR3aa: CASSPRQGGFEEQYF
CDR3nt: TGTGCCAGCAGCCCCCGACAGGGCGGTTTTGAAGAGCAGTACTTC

abundance: many
d_gene: .
v_gene: TRBV18
j_gene: TRBJ1-4
CDR3aa: CASSPPWDEKLFF
CDR3nt: TGTGCCAGCTCACCACCTTGGGATGAAAAACTGTTTTTT

abundance: few
d_gene: .
v_gene: TRBV7-9
j_gene: TRBJ2-5
CDR3aa: CASSGIGRQPETQYF
CDR3nt: TGTGCCAGCAGCGGGATTGGACGGCAGCCGGAGACCCAGTACTTC

abundance: few
d_gene: TRBD2
v_gene: TRBV4-3
j_gene: TRBJ2-7
CDR3aa: CASSHLTSGRAYEQYF
CDR3nt: TGCGCCAGCAGCCACCTAACTAGCGGGAGGGCCTACGAGCAGTACTTC

abundance: .
d_gene: TRBD2
v_gene: TRBV20-1
j_gene: TRBJ2-3
CDR3aa: CSARGPSGGTSSTDTQYF
CDR3nt: TGCAGTGCTAGAGGCCCTAGCGGGGGGACCTCTAGCACAGATACGCAGTATTTT

abundance: .
d_gene: .
v_gene: TRBV3-1
j_gene: TRBJ1-2
CDR3aa: CASSQGTDYGYTF
CDR3nt: TGTGCCAGCAGCCAAGGGACAGACTATGGCTACACCTTC

abundance: .
d_gene: .
v_gene: TRBV9
j_gene: TRBJ2-7
CDR3aa: CASSVAATGSYEQYF
CDR3nt: TGTGCCAGCAGCGTAGCCGCAACAGGATCCTACGAGCAGTACTTC

abundance: few
d_gene: .
v_gene: TRBV30
j_gene: TRBJ1-2
CDR3aa: CAWSVMGNGYTF
CDR3nt: TGTGCCTGGAGTGTAATGGGAAATGGCTACACCTTC

abundance: .
d_gene: .
v_gene: TRBV4-2
j_gene: TRBJ2-1
CDR3aa: CASSQDIRGRYNEQFF
CDR3nt: TGTGCCAGCAGCCAAGATATCCGGGGGCGTTACAATGAGCAGTTCTTC

abundance: few
d_gene: .
v_gene: TRBV28
j_gene: TRBJ1-1
CDR3aa: CASSILRGLGTEAFF
CDR3nt: TGTGCCAGCAGTATCTTGCGGGGGTTGGGTACTGAAGCTTTCTTT

abundance: .
d_gene: .
v_gene: TRBV4-1
j_gene: TRBJ2-1
CDR3aa: CASSKTAGGKQFF
CDR3nt: TGCGCCAGCAGCAAGACGGCTGGGGGAAAGCAGTTCTTC